Presented here are 22 T cell receptor beta chains from one specimen sequenced in a study of blood T cell repertoires in COVID-19. Libraries were prepared by immunoSEQ multiplex PCR; TCRdb keeps only in-frame clonotypes and omits some of them. The sample gives around 70,000 clones, 80% to 85% of which show up once; roughly 2% is in the top ten. Sequenced sample: peripheral blood. The receptors derive from a woman in her sixties with acute or convalescent COVID-19.

The J gene is TRBJ2-1, the V gene TRBV28; no firm D call. The CDR3 has 11 amino acids. V was shortened by 2 bases and J by 8 bases, with 4 bases between the two germline ends. CDR1 and CDR2 (germline): MDHEN, SYDVKM. In DNA, the CDR3 is TGTGCCAGCAGTTTACGCGATGAGCAGTTCTTC. It is translated as CASSLRDEQFF. Full variable domain (outside the CDR3, taken from reference TRBV28 and TRBJ2-1): DVKVTQSSRYLVKRTGEKVFLECVQDMDHENMFWYRQDPGLGLRLIYFSYDVKMKEKGDIPEGYSVSREKKERFSLILESASTNQTSMYLCASSLRDEQFFGPGTRLTVL.

CDR3 protein: CATSDRGDREGGYTF. DNA for the CDR3: TGTGCCACCAGTGACCGAGGGGACAGGGAAGGGGGCTACACCTTC. The rearrangement uses TRBV24-1 and TRBJ1-2, with TRBD1 matching 9 bases. The CDR3 covers 15 residues. CDR1 and CDR2 from the germline V gene are KGHDR and SFDVKD. Trimming took 4 bases from V and 8 from J; bases not matched to a gene: 10.

The chain couples TRBV6-5 to TRBJ1-4, with a tentative D call TRBD1 (6 bases). This CDR3 spans 15 amino acids. Trimming left V 4 bases short and J 6 bases short, with 15 bases between. Germline CDR1 MNHEY, CDR2 SVGAGI. The CDR3 protein is CASSSRRYRDEKLFF. The CDR3 DNA is TGTGCCAGCAGTTCCCGCCGATACAGGGATGAAAAACTGTTTTTT.

The chain recombines TRBV5-6 with TRBJ1-2, with 7 bases lining up with TRBD1. Looked up from germline, CDR1 is SGHDT and CDR2 is YYEEEE. V was pared by 0 bases and J by 4 bases, with 6 bases of the junction left unmatched. This CDR3 is built from 15 residues. The CDR3 bases are TGTGCCAGCAGCTTGGGTGTGACAGGGATCTATGGCTACACCTTC. It is translated as CASSLGVTGIYGYTF.

This clone was seen a few times. This chain uses TRBV12-3 or TRBV12-4 with TRBJ1-1, with a tentative D call TRBD1 (5 bases). The CDR3 is 12 residues long. Deletions cut 4 bases from V and 6 bases from J, with 9 bases between. CDR3 sequence reads: CASSYGGAEAFF. DNA of the CDR3: TGTGCCAGCAGTTACGGGGGAGCTGAAGCTTTCTTT.

The J gene is TRBJ2-2, the V gene TRBV2; D gene uncertain. Deletions cut 3 bases from V and 2 bases from J, with 4 bases between. There are 13 residues in the CDR3. Per the germline V gene, CDR1 is SNHLY and CDR2 is FYNNEI. This CDR3 is CASSDYNTGELFF. CDR3 in DNA: TGTGCCAGCAGTGACTATAACACCGGGGAGCTGTTTTTT.

The J gene is TRBJ1-4, the V gene TRBV5-1; the D is unclear. The germline V gene encodes CDR1 SGHRS and CDR2 YFSETQ. The CDR3 totals 13 residues. V lost 3 bases and J 8 bases, leaving 11 bases between the germline ends. The DNA of the CDR3 is TGCGCCAGCAGCTCCGCCACCCGGGAAAAACTGTTTTTT. Protein product: CASSSATREKLFF.

The chain couples TRBV6-5 to TRBJ1-1; 8 bases are shared with TRBD1. Germline CDR1 MNHEY, CDR2 SVGAGI. V shed 4 bases, J shed 5 bases, and the junction held 6 bases outside the gene matches. CDR3 length equals 14 residues. CDR3 bases: TGTGCCAGCAGTTTCGGACAGGGTGGGACTGAAGCTTTCTTT. Translated: CASSFGQGGTEAFF.

This chain links TRBV7-9 with TRBJ2-5; TRBD1 matches at 12 bases. Germline values: CDR1 SEHNR, CDR2 FQNEAQ (reference sequence). CDR3 length equals 16 residues. J was trimmed by 1 base and V by 6 bases; bases with no gene match: 6. CDR3 loop: CASSPGDRGLQETQYF. Written as DNA, the CDR3 is TGTGCCAGCAGTCCAGGGGACAGGGGGCTCCAAGAGACCCAGTACTTC.

The V gene is TRBV5-4, the J gene TRBJ1-2; TRBD1 is a possible D gene (6 bases). With 4 bases removed from V and 8 bases from J, the gap between germline ends came to 12 bases. The CDR3 is made up of 12 amino acids. Per the germline V gene, CDR1 is SGHNT and CDR2 is YYREEE (reference sequence). CDR3 residues: CASSKQGPGYTF. In DNA, the CDR3 is TGTGCCAGCAGCAAACAGGGCCCAGGCTACACCTTC.

V gene TRBV25-1 combines with J gene TRBJ1-1, with a tentative D call TRBD1 (6 bases). V lost 3 bases, J lost 4 bases, and 12 bases lay in between. Per the germline V gene, CDR1 is MGHDK and CDR2 is SYGVNS. This CDR3 spans 14 amino acids. The CDR3 is CASSEPTGRTEAFF. In nucleotides, the CDR3 is TGTGCCAGCAGTGAGCCAACAGGGCGCACTGAAGCTTTCTTT.

This chain links TRBV30 with TRBJ2-1; 7 bases agree with TRBD2. The V gene's germline CDR1 is GTSNPN and CDR2 SVGIG (reference sequence). With V trimmed by 4 bases and J by 4 bases, 10 bases remained unmatched. CDR3 length equals 15 residues. The CDR3 DNA follows: TGTGCCTGGACCCTGCAGCTAGCGGCATACAATGAGCAGTTCTTC. Translating gives CAWTLQLAAYNEQFF.

V usage is TRBV28 and J usage is TRBJ1-2; D not resolved. CDR3 length: 13 amino acids. Deletions cut 5 bases from V and 4 bases from J, with 11 bases between. CDR1 is MDHEN, CDR2 SYDVKM, per germline. CDR3 loop: CASSGPGSYGYTF. The CDR3 DNA reads as TGTGCCAGCAGTGGGCCGGGGTCCTATGGCTACACCTTC.

The J gene is TRBJ1-2, the V gene TRBV2; maybe TRBD1 (6 bases). CDR3 length: 13 amino acids. Looked up from germline, CDR1 is SNHLY and CDR2 is FYNNEI. V was shortened by 4 bases and J by 2 bases, with 8 bases between the two germline ends. The CDR3: CASSGQVNYGYTF. CDR3 DNA: TGTGCCAGCAGTGGACAGGTCAACTATGGCTACACCTTC.

The chain is built from TRBV5-5 and TRBJ2-6, with D possibly being TRBD2 (6 bases). This CDR3 has 16 residues. V lost 3 bases and J lost 0, with 10 bases in between. CDR1 and CDR2 (germline): SGHKS, YYEKEE (reference sequence). CDR3 residues: CASSWGGASGANVLTF. The CDR3 coding sequence is TGTGCCAGCAGCTGGGGCGGGGCCTCTGGGGCCAACGTCCTGACTTTC.

This clone came up a few times. DNA for the CDR3: TGTGCCAGCAGTTTTCAACTAGCTTCAGACAATGAGCAGTTCTTC. The encoded protein is CASSFQLASDNEQFF. The rearrangement links TRBV6-6 to TRBJ2-1, with D possibly matching TRBD2 (6 bases). The CDR3 totals 15 residues. Per germline, CDR1 MNHNY and CDR2 SVGAGI (reference sequence). V was pared by 4 bases and J by 5 bases, with 15 bases between.

The genes are TRBV5-8 and TRBJ1-4; D perhaps matches TRBD1 (6 bases). The CDR3 runs to 14 residues. Germline V gene data show CDR1 as SGHTS and CDR2 as YDEGEE. V dropped 0 bases and J dropped 8 bases, with 11 bases sitting between them. The CDR3 here is CASSLEGRGEKLFF. The CDR3 DNA reads TGTGCCAGCAGCTTGGAGGGCAGGGGAGAAAAACTGTTTTTT.

The V and J genes are TRBV7-9 and TRBJ2-5; TRBD1 matches at 7 bases. CDR1 and CDR2 (germline): SEHNR, FQNEAQ (reference sequence). V shed 5 bases, J shed 4 bases, and the junction held 13 bases outside the gene matches. The CDR3 spans 16 residues. The CDR3, as DNA: TGTGCCAGCAGCAAAGGGATTACAGGGGTGGGAGAGACCCAGTACTTC. Protein product: CASSKGITGVGETQYF.

This clone was observed once. This chain links TRBV18 with TRBJ2-1, with 8 positions matching TRBD2. Germline trimming cut 0 bases from V and 3 bases from J; bases unmatched to any gene: 13. Germline V gene data show CDR1 as KGHSH and CDR2 as LQKENI. The CDR3 loop spans 19 amino acids. CDR3 coding DNA: TGTGCCAGCTCACCACCTTTGACTCTAGCGGGCCCTATCTACAATGAGCAGTTCTTC. Its protein is CASSPPLTLAGPIYNEQFF.

The chain recombines TRBV19 with TRBJ1-3; D call uncertain. The length of the CDR3 is 17 residues. Germline V gene lookup returns CDR1 LNHDA and CDR2 SQIVND (reference sequence). V was clipped by 2 bases and J by 0 bases, with 14 bases between them. CDR3 nucleotide sequence: TGTGCCAGTAGTATATCGAGGGCTTCGGACTCTGGAAACACCATATATTTT. Its protein product is CASSISRASDSGNTIYF.

The V gene is TRBV19, the J gene TRBJ1-6; 7 bases map to TRBD1. V shed 4 bases and J 5 bases; nucleotides not matched to a gene: 5. From germline, CDR1 is LNHDA and CDR2 SQIVND (reference sequence). The CDR3 sequence is 15 residues long. CDR3: CASSNTGTDNSPLHF. The CDR3 region has the DNA TGTGCCAGTAGTAACACCGGGACAGATAATTCACCCCTCCACTTT. Using reference TRBV19 and TRBJ1-6 for the parts outside the CDR3, the full variable domain is DGGITQSPKYLFRKEGQNVTLSCEQNLNHDAMYWYRQDPGQGLRLIYYSQIVNDFQKGDIAEGYSVSREKKESFPLTVTSAQKNPTAFYLCASSNTGTDNSPLHFGNGTRLTVT.

The chain links TRBV7-9 to TRBJ1-1; TRBD1 might be the D (6 bases). With 2 bases removed from V and 3 bases from J, the gap between germline ends came to 13 bases. From germline, CDR1 is SEHNR and CDR2 FQNEAQ (reference sequence). The CDR3 has 15 residues. DNA for the CDR3: TGTGCCAGCAGCTTATGGGGGCGGAAGGACACTGAAGCTTTCTTT. Translation gives CASSLWGRKDTEAFF.